This T cell receptor beta chain was recorded in a study of patients and donors after allogeneic stem cell transplantation. Deletions cut 0 bases from V and 1 base from J, with 8 bases between. Germline V gene sequence: CDR1 SGHAT, CDR2 FQNNGV. This CDR3 is 15 amino acids long. The table lists this clonotype with many counts. TCRdb reprocessed the RT-PCR reads with MiXCR, giving one entry per CDR3 protein. The data show 200,000 to 250,000 distinct CDR3 sequences, roughly 14% seen once. V gene TRBV11-2 combines with J gene TRBJ2-3; D ambiguous. The TCR sequence derives from a human donor who was either an allogeneic HSCT recipient or a stem cell or donor lymphocyte infusion donor (not recorded which). It is not recorded whose cells these are; they may come from a transplant donor. The sequenced sample consisted of blood, either unsorted or a sorted T cell fraction (not recorded which). CDR3: CASSLETGRTDTQYF. The CDR3 DNA is TGTGCCAGCAGCTTAGAGACTGGCCGCACAGATACGCAGTATTTT.